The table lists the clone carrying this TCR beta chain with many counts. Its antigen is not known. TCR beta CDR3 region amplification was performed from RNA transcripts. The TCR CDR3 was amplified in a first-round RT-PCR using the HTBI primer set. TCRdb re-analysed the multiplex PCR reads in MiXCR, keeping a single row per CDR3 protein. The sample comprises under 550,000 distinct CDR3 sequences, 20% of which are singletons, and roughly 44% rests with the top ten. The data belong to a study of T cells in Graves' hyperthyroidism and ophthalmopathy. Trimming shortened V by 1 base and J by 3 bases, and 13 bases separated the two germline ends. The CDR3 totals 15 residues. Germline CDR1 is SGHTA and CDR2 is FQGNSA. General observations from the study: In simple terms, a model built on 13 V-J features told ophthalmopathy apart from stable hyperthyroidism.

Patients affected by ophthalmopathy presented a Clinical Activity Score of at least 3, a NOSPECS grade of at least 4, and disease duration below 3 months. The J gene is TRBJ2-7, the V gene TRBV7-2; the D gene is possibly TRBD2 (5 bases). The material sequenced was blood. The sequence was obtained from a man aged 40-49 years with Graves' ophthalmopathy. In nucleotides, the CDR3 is TGTGCCAGCAGCTTAGTTTCCGCGGGTGTCTACGAGCAGTACTTC. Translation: CASSLVSAGVYEQYF.